One and the same sample provided the 5 T cell receptor beta chains below, sequenced in a study of OX40 agonist ivuxolimab in advanced cancers. Some clones are missing from TCRdb's copy, which holds only in-frame ones; the method was immunoSEQ multiplex PCR. This sample has just under 100,000 clones; approximately 94% occur once, and the top ten carry about 0.17%. The sequenced sample was CD4+ or CD8+ T cells sorted from blood, obtained in a trial of the OX40 agonist ivuxolimab. These receptors all come from an adult with an advanced solid tumor such as melanoma, head and neck, liver or kidney cancer.

This chain connects TRBV19 to TRBJ2-4, with D tentatively TRBD2 (6 bases). Trimming removed 3 bases from V and 6 bases from J, with 12 bases in between. The CDR3 is made up of 14 amino acids. Looked up from germline, CDR1 is LNHDA and CDR2 is SQIVND (reference sequence). CDR3 DNA sequence: TGTGCCAGTAGTATCCCCATGGAGGGAAACATTCAGTACTTC. The encoded protein is CASSIPMEGNIQYF.

This chain uses TRBV11-2 with TRBJ2-7, with D possibly being TRBD1 or TRBD2 (5 bases each). This CDR3 is 16 amino acids long. Germline V gives CDR1 SGHAT, CDR2 FQNNGV. Trimming left V 4 bases short and J 4 bases short, with 20 bases between. As DNA, the CDR3 is TGTGCCAGCAGCTCGACCCGGGACCGAAGGCCGTACGAGCAGTACTTC. Translating it yields CASSSTRDRRPYEQYF.

V gene TRBV30 combines with J gene TRBJ2-1; no firm D call. Germline V gene sequence: CDR1 GTSNPN, CDR2 SVGIG (reference sequence). CDR3 length: 12 amino acids. The V gene lost 2 bases and the J gene lost 1 base, with 3 bases spanning the gap. The CDR3 DNA sequence: TGTGCCTGGAGTCCTTCCTACAATGAGCAGTTCTTC. It translates to CAWSPSYNEQFF.

V usage is TRBV5-1 and J usage is TRBJ2-2; maybe TRBD2 (5 bases). The CDR3 consists of 14 residues. V was clipped by 1 base and J by 7 bases, with 11 bases between them. Germline CDR1 SGHRS, CDR2 YFSETQ. CDR3 protein: CASSLRTRNGELFF. CDR3 sequence (DNA): TGCGCCAGCAGCTTGCGGACTCGGAACGGGGAGCTGTTTTTT.

This clone was seen a single time. The genes are TRBV14 and TRBJ2-5; 8 bases map to TRBD1. There are 17 residues in the CDR3. The ends lost 4 bases at V and 2 bases at J; junction bases unmatched: 12. CDR1 is SGHDN and CDR2 is FVKESK in the germline V gene. CDR3 coding DNA: TGTGCCAGCAGCCCCAGGACAGGGCCCCCTAAACAAGAGACCCAGTACTTC. Translation: CASSPRTGPPKQETQYF.